This T cell receptor beta chain is drawn from a study of brain T cells in children with intractable seizures. Clones were sequenced by immunoSEQ multiplex PCR, and TCRdb holds only the in-frame ones, with some missing. The sample holds fewer than 150,000 clones, roughly 94% seen once. The sequenced cases were selected for having the highest brain T cell transcript signatures. This clone was picked up one time. Its antigen remains unidentified. The CDR3 is made up of 15 amino acids. Germline trimming cut 5 bases from V and 1 base from J; bases unmatched to any gene: 3. Per germline, CDR1 PRHDT and CDR2 FYEKMQ (reference sequence). Findings of the study overall: Patients' HCMV serostatus was unknown; virus specificity rests on CDR3 similarity alone. Pre- and post-surgery blood differed in depth, so pre-surgery absences may be undersampling.

This TCR derives from a boy under three years old with hemimegalencephaly and intractable seizures. Sequencing was performed on peripheral blood, taken at surgery. The J gene is TRBJ2-2, the V gene TRBV13; the match to TRBD1 covers 8 bases. CDR3 coding DNA: TGTGCCAGCAGCGACAGGGGAAAGAACACCGGGGAGCTGTTTTTT. Residues: CASSDRGKNTGELFF.